The TCR beta chain under discussion was sequenced for a study of T cell responses to AZD1222 COVID-19 vaccine. CDR1 and CDR2 from the germline V gene are LNHDA and SQIVND (reference sequence). CDR3 length: 16 amino acids. Trimming took 5 bases from V and 4 from J; bases not matched to a gene: 9. Assay used: immunoSEQ multiplex PCR; TCRdb lists only in-frame clones, some missing. The table lists fewer than 110,000 clones, 80% to 90% of them singletons, with roughly 10% in the top ten. Whole-study findings and limits: Only a handful of AZD1222 recipients were seropositive at baseline.

Remarks on this clone: As yet, its antigen is unknown.

The V call is TRBV19, the J call TRBJ2-1; 9 positions match TRBD2. Sequences were derived from peripheral blood, sampled 28 days after the second AZD1222 dose. The clonotype comes from an adult who received the AZD1222 COVID-19 vaccine. The CDR3 region is CASSPRAGGIYNEQFF. The DNA of the CDR3 is TGTGCCAGTAGTCCTCGAGCGGGGGGTATATACAATGAGCAGTTCTTC.